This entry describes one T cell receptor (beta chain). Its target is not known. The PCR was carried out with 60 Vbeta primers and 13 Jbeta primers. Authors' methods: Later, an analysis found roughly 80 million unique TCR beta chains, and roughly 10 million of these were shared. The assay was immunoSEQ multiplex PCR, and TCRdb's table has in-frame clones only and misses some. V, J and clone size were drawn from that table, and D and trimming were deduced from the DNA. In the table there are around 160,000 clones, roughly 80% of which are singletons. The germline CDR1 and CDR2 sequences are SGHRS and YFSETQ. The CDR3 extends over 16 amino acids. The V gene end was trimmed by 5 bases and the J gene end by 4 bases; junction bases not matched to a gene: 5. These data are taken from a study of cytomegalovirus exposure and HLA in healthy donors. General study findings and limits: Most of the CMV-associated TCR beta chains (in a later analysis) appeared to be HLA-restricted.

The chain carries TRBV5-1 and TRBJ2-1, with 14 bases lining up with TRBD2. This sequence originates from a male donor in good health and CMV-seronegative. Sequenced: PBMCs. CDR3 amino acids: CASSSGLAGAYNEQFF. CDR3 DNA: TGCGCCAGCAGTTCGGGACTAGCGGGGGCTTACAATGAGCAGTTCTTC.